The 15 T cell receptor beta chains below were found in one sample sequenced in a study of blood T cell repertoires in COVID-19. TCRdb keeps only in-frame clones here, not all; method: immunoSEQ multiplex PCR. Of 300,000 to 400,000 clones in the sample, around 90% were seen once. Sequences were obtained from PBMCs or T cells enriched from blood (not recorded which). The receptors originated from a woman aged 18-29 years who had recovered from COVID-19.

The V gene is TRBV2, the J gene TRBJ1-1; D is unclear. The CDR3 runs 11 residues. CDR1 SNHLY and CDR2 FYNNEI come from the germline V gene. V was clipped by 7 bases and J by 8 bases, with 11 bases between them. The CDR3 DNA follows: TGTGCCAGCATGAAACTAAAAGAAGCTTTCTTT. It yields the protein CASMKLKEAFF.

The V gene is TRBV29-1, the J gene TRBJ1-1, with D unclear. V was pared by 4 bases and J by 0 bases, with 15 bases between. Per germline, CDR1 SQVTM and CDR2 ANQGSEA. The CDR3 runs 15 residues. Written as DNA, the CDR3 is TGCAGCGTTGGGACTCCTACCGTTTTGAACACTGAAGCTTTCTTT. This codes for CSVGTPTVLNTEAFF.

The table lists this clone with a count of one. The chain recombines TRBV3-1 (or the pseudogene TRBV3-2) with TRBJ2-7, with TRBD1 matching 7 bases. V was pared by 0 bases and J by 6 bases, with 11 bases of the junction left unmatched. The CDR3 is made up of 16 amino acids. Germline lookup yields CDR1 LGHDT and CDR2 YNNKEL (reference sequence). In nucleotides, the CDR3 is TGTGCCAGCAGCCAAGATCTTAGTGACAGGGTCGGCGAGCAGTACTTC. As protein: CASSQDLSDRVGEQYF.

The J gene is TRBJ2-1, the V gene TRBV6-5; D is unclear. Trimming took off 2 bases at V and 9 bases at J, with 5 bases between the two ends. The CDR3 sequence is 11 residues long. The germline V gene encodes CDR1 MNHEY and CDR2 SVGAGI. In nucleotides, the CDR3 is TGTGCCAGCAGTTACGGCCGTGAGCAGTTCTTC. Residues: CASSYGREQFF.

This chain connects TRBV3-1 (or the pseudogene TRBV3-2) to TRBJ1-5, with no clear D. The V gene's germline CDR1 is LGHDT and CDR2 YNNKEL (reference sequence). V was clipped by 1 base and J by 6 bases, with 13 bases between them. The CDR3 spans 15 residues. The CDR3 sequence: CASSQGLGGGQPQHF. The CDR3 bases are TGTGCCAGCAGCCAAGGCTTGGGAGGCGGTCAGCCCCAGCATTTT.

The J gene is TRBJ1-5, the V gene TRBV28; 8 bases line up with TRBD1. The germline V gene has CDR1 MDHEN and CDR2 SYDVKM. The CDR3 is 14 residues long. J gave up 6 bases and V 3 bases, and 4 bases lay outside the gene matches. CDR3 sequence reads: CASSLDREGQPQHF. Here the CDR3 DNA reads TGTGCCAGCAGTTTGGACAGGGAGGGTCAGCCCCAGCATTTT.

V is TRBV5-1 and J is TRBJ1-2; D gene uncertain. Trimming removed 6 bases from V and 3 bases from J, with 6 bases in between. CDR1 and CDR2 (germline): SGHRS, YFSETQ. This CDR3 contains 11 residues. The CDR3 DNA reads as TGCGCCAGCACCAGTGACTATGGCTACACCTTC. Translating it yields CASTSDYGYTF.

The V and J genes are TRBV5-4 and TRBJ1-2; 11 positions match TRBD1. V dropped 4 bases and J dropped 4; count of bases not matched to a gene: 6. The germline CDR1 and CDR2 sequences are SGHNT and YYREEE (reference sequence). The CDR3 covers 15 residues. CDR3 amino acids: CASSPDRGRTYGYTF. CDR3 sequence (DNA): TGTGCCAGCAGCCCGGACAGGGGGCGCACCTATGGCTACACCTTC.

The sample holds many counts of this clone. The chain uses TRBV6-1 and TRBJ1-6; no definite D call. The CDR3 extends over 14 amino acids. V lost 8 bases and J 7 bases, leaving 15 bases between the germline ends. In germline, CDR1 is MNHNS, CDR2 SASEGT. CDR3: CASRYGEANSPLHF. CDR3 sequence (DNA): TGTGCCAGCCGGTACGGGGAGGCCAATTCACCCCTCCACTTT.

V gene TRBV10-3 combines with J gene TRBJ1-2, with 10 bases identical to TRBD1. The CDR3 has 14 residues. CDR1 and CDR2 (germline): ENHRY, SYGVKD. V lost 3 bases, J lost 6 bases, and 4 bases stayed unmatched. This CDR3 is CAISDGQGGHGYTF. The CDR3 coding sequence is TGTGCCATCAGTGACGGACAGGGGGGACATGGCTACACCTTC.

The chain joins TRBV28 to TRBJ2-2; TRBD1 agrees at 7 bases. The CDR3 length is 16 residues. Per the germline V gene, CDR1 is MDHEN and CDR2 is SYDVKM. V was pared by 5 bases and J by 6 bases, with 12 bases of the junction left unmatched. The CDR3 bases are TGTGCCAGCAGTCCCCACGACAGGGATGTCGCCGGGGAGCTGTTTTTT. This sequence encodes CASSPHDRDVAGELFF.

This rearrangement joins TRBV7-2 to TRBJ1-1; the D gene is possibly TRBD1 (6 bases). Germline V gene sequence: CDR1 SGHTA, CDR2 FQGNSA. V was pared by 1 base and J by 0 bases, with 21 bases between. CDR3 length equals 19 residues. The CDR3 region is CASSLVGGSKGPMNTEAFF. The CDR3 nucleotides are TGTGCCAGCAGCTTAGTAGGGGGATCCAAGGGACCGATGAACACTGAAGCTTTCTTT.

As to this clone: The same CDR3 can be traced to other DNA sequences in this sample. The J gene is TRBJ2-3, the V gene TRBV4-1, with TRBD1 matching over 11 bases. The V segment lost 0 bases and the J segment 3 bases; nucleotides outside the gene matches: 2. The germline V gene encodes CDR1 MGHRA and CDR2 YSYEKL. This CDR3 contains 16 residues. DNA for the CDR3: TGCGCCAGCAGCCAAGAGGGGGACAGGGGGACAGATACGCAGTATTTT. This sequence encodes CASSQEGDRGTDTQYF.

The V and J genes are TRBV29-1 and TRBJ1-1; D unresolved. Germline assignment: CDR1 SQVTM and CDR2 ANQGSEA. This CDR3 spans 13 amino acids. Deletions cut 7 bases from V and 1 base from J, with 13 bases between. The CDR3 DNA reads TGCAGCGCTGACAAACACCAGAACACTGAAGCTTTCTTT. Protein: CSADKHQNTEAFF. Using reference TRBV29-1 and TRBJ1-1 for the parts outside the CDR3, the full variable domain is SAVISQKPSRDICQRGTSLTIQCQVDSQVTMMFWYRQQPGQSLTLIATANQGSEATYESGFVIDKFPISRPNLTFSTLTVSNMSPEDSSIYLCSADKHQNTEAFFGQGTRLTVV.

This clone was seen only a few times. The CDR3, as DNA: TGTGCCTGGAGTGTAGGCCAGGGCCCGCGGTGGCCCCAGCATTTT. This sequence encodes CAWSVGQGPRWPQHF. The chain recombines TRBV30 with TRBJ1-5; D may be TRBD1 (5 bases). V was pared by 0 bases and J by 9 bases, with 18 bases between. The CDR3 sequence is 15 residues long. Germline CDR1 and CDR2: GTSNPN and SVGIG (reference sequence).